A single sample is the source of the 2 T cell receptor beta chains below, sequenced in a study of Graves' ophthalmopathy and Graves' hyperthyroidism. Using RNA transcripts, the TCR beta CDR3 regions were amplified. HTBI primers were employed in first-round RT-PCR, then a second-round multiplex PCR followed. One entry per CDR3 protein results from TCRdb running MiXCR on the multiplex PCR reads. Here the sample spans hundreds of thousands of distinct CDR3 sequences, 22% being singletons. Source material: peripheral blood. These receptors were collected from a woman aged 18 to 35 with stable Graves' hyperthyroidism. Some clones in this sample may be carry-over from other donors' samples.

This clonotype came up a few times. The chain is built from TRBV6-1 and TRBJ1-1, with a weak D call TRBD1 (6 bases). V was clipped by 6 bases and J by 5 bases, with 10 bases between them. This CDR3 contains 12 residues. In germline, CDR1 is MNHNS, CDR2 SASEGT. The CDR3 nucleotides read TGTGCCAGCAGAGGGGGTTGGACTGAAGCTTTCTTT. Its translation: CASRGGWTEAFF.

In the case of this clonotype: A much larger clone lies one base from this, so it may be a read error. The chain uses TRBV6-5 and TRBJ1-5; a possible D gene is TRBD1 (5 bases). The germline V gene has CDR1 MNHEY and CDR2 SVGAGI. Between the trimmed V and J ends, which lost 2 bases and 2 bases, there was a span of 7 bases. The CDR3 consists of 14 residues. CDR3 nucleotide sequence: TGTGCCAGCAGTTACGGGGGGGGCAATCAGCCCCAGCATTTT. Encoded protein: CASSYGGGNQPQHF.